Presented here are 29 T cell receptor beta chains from one specimen sequenced in a study of shared clonotypes between healthy human individuals. Clones were sequenced by immunoSEQ multiplex PCR, and TCRdb holds only the in-frame ones, with some missing. The data show approximately 2,300,000 clones, roughly 90% seen once. Sample: naive CD4+ T cells from PBMCs. Subset: CD45RA+ positively selected. The origin of the receptors is a man between 18 and 29 years old in good health. Some clones in this sample may be carry-over from other donors' samples.

The genes are TRBV2 and TRBJ1-1; 11 positions match TRBD1. The germline CDR1 and CDR2 sequences are SNHLY and FYNNEI. This CDR3 spans 16 amino acids. The V and J ends lost 8 bases and 5 bases, in that order; junction bases with no gene match: 13. CDR3 nucleotides: TGTGCCAGCCTACCGGGACAGGGGGTTGCTGGAACTGAAGCTTTCTTT. Protein: CASLPGQGVAGTEAFF.

Remarks on this clone: Other DNA sequences in the same sample also yield this CDR3. The chain has TRBV6-5 and TRBJ1-1; D is undetermined. The germline V gene has CDR1 MNHEY and CDR2 SVGAGI. This CDR3 is 13 amino acids long. V lost 2 bases to trimming and J lost 1 base, with 5 bases between them. In nucleotides, the CDR3 is TGTGCCAGCAGTTACGAAGCGAACACTGAAGCTTTCTTT. Translation gives CASSYEANTEAFF.

The chain is built from TRBV7-9 and TRBJ1-2, with no clear D. This CDR3 region has 13 residues. CDR1 and CDR2 from the germline V gene are SEHNR and FQNEAQ (reference sequence). V was pared by 1 base and J by 4 bases, with 7 bases between. CDR3: CASSLVMGYGYTF. DNA of the CDR3: TGTGCCAGCAGCTTAGTGATGGGCTATGGCTACACCTTC.

V gene TRBV6-1 combines with J gene TRBJ2-2; D unclear. The CDR3 is 16 residues long. Trimming stripped 0 bases from V and 5 bases from J, with 13 bases between. The germline V gene encodes CDR1 MNHNS and CDR2 SASEGT. CDR3 in DNA: TGTGCCAGCAGTGAAGCGGGCAGCAGGAGTACCGGGGAGCTGTTTTTT. This sequence encodes CASSEAGSRSTGELFF.

The chain combines TRBV5-8 with TRBJ1-6; 12 positions agree with TRBD1. Trimming took 4 bases from V and 9 from J; bases not matched to a gene: 5. Germline assignment: CDR1 SGHTS and CDR2 YDEGEE. The CDR3 extends over 15 amino acids. DNA for the CDR3: TGTGCCAGCAGCCAAGGGACAGGGGGCATTTCACCCCTCCACTTT. Translation gives CASSQGTGGISPLHF.

The V call is TRBV5-1, the J call TRBJ1-4, with TRBD1 identical over 9 bases. CDR3 length: 19 amino acids. V shed 3 bases, J shed 4 bases, and the junction held 16 bases outside the gene matches. Germline loops: CDR1 SGHRS, CDR2 YFSETQ. CDR3 DNA: TGCGCCAGCAGCTCCGTTCCGGGACAGGGCCCATTTGTTAATGAAAAACTGTTTTTT. Translated: CASSSVPGQGPFVNEKLFF.

Regarding this clone: Other nucleotide sequences from this sample produce the same CDR3. The chain joins TRBV10-3 to TRBJ1-5; D unclear. CDR3 size: 12 residues. Germline assignment: CDR1 ENHRY and CDR2 SYGVKD. Trimming removed 4 bases from V and 0 bases from J, with 1 base in between. The CDR3 bases are TGTGCCATCAGTGCTAGCAATCAGCCCCAGCATTTT. It codes for CAISASNQPQHF.

The chain has TRBV28 and TRBJ1-5; TRBD1 aligns across 7 bases. The V gene's germline CDR1 is MDHEN and CDR2 SYDVKM. The CDR3 contains 14 residues. Germline trimming cut 3 bases from V and 6 bases from J; bases unmatched to any gene: 5. CDR3: CASSLSQGGQPQHF. DNA of the CDR3: TGTGCCAGCAGTTTGAGCCAGGGGGGTCAGCCCCAGCATTTT.

V is TRBV10-2 and J is TRBJ1-3; possibly TRBD1 for D (5 bases). The CDR3 extends over 12 amino acids. Trimming removed 7 bases at V and 8 bases at J, with 12 bases between. Germline CDR1 is WSHSY and CDR2 is SAAADI. Here the CDR3 DNA reads TGCGCCAGCAAGACAGTGGGGGACACCATATATTTT. Its protein product is CASKTVGDTIYF.

This chain connects TRBV5-1 to TRBJ2-5; no clear D gene. Germline V gene data show CDR1 as SGHRS and CDR2 as YFSETQ. Trimming left V 1 base short and J 5 bases short, with 15 bases between. CDR3 size: 15 residues. The CDR3 region is CASSLTSRSRETQYF. The CDR3, as DNA: TGCGCCAGCAGCTTGACGTCTCGTAGCCGGGAGACCCAGTACTTC.

To note about this clone: Other DNA sequences of this sample code for an identical CDR3. The rearrangement links TRBV6-6 to TRBJ2-5; D possibly matches TRBD1 or TRBD2 (5 bases each). In germline, CDR1 is MNHNY, CDR2 SVGAGI (reference sequence). The CDR3 spans 13 residues. The germline V and J ends were trimmed by 6 bases and 1 base, with 9 bases remaining between them. The CDR3 DNA reads as TGTGCCAGCAGCAGGGACCCCCAAGAGACCCAGTACTTC. This encodes CASSRDPQETQYF.

V gene TRBV28 combines with J gene TRBJ2-2; possibly TRBD1 or TRBD2 for D (6 bases each). This CDR3 comprises 12 residues. Germline lookup yields CDR1 MDHEN and CDR2 SYDVKM. V was clipped by 7 bases and J by 7 bases, with 10 bases between them. The CDR3, as DNA: TGTGCCAGCATCGGAGGGGGCGGGGAGCTGTTTTTT. It translates to CASIGGGGELFF.

The CDR3 spells CASIQNTEAFF. The CDR3 DNA follows: TGCGCCAGCATCCAGAACACTGAAGCTTTCTTT. This chain uses TRBV5-1 with TRBJ1-1; D gene uncertain. Trimming cost V 6 bases and J 1 base, with 4 bases left between them. CDR1 is SGHRS, CDR2 YFSETQ, per germline. This CDR3 has 11 amino acids.

The table lists this clone with a count of one. The sample carries other DNA sequences with the same CDR3. The gene calls are TRBV7-3 and TRBJ2-3; TRBD2 aligns across 12 bases. CDR3 length: 16 residues. V was pared by 4 bases and J by 0 bases, with 2 bases of the junction left unmatched. Germline CDR1 is SGHTA and CDR2 is FQGTGA. For the CDR3, the DNA is TGTGCCAGCAGCTCAGGACTAGCGGGAAGCACAGATACGCAGTATTTT. It codes for CASSSGLAGSTDTQYF.

Turning to this clone: This CDR3 is also generated by other DNA sequences in the sample. This chain joins TRBV28 and TRBJ1-2; D gene uncertain. Per the germline V gene, CDR1 is MDHEN and CDR2 is SYDVKM. The CDR3 loop spans 12 amino acids. V lost 8 bases and J lost 1, with 8 bases in between. The CDR3 DNA is TGTGCCAGCGGGAGACTTAACTATGGCTACACCTTC. Translated, it gives CASGRLNYGYTF.

This chain connects TRBV9 to TRBJ2-1, with D tentatively TRBD2 (6 bases). Germline CDR1 and CDR2: SGDLS and YYNGEE. This CDR3 spans 16 amino acids. V was pared by 3 bases and J by 3 bases, with 16 bases between. The CDR3 DNA reads as TGTGCCAGCAGCGCCCCCCCGGGGGATTACTACAATGAGCAGTTCTTC. It encodes CASSAPPGDYYNEQFF.

A single count supports this clone. The chain links TRBV2 to TRBJ2-5, with 7 bases identical to TRBD1. V shed 6 bases and J 5 bases; nucleotides not matched to a gene: 9. The CDR3 covers 14 residues. CDR1 SNHLY and CDR2 FYNNEI come from the germline V gene. The CDR3 reads CASRTQGPAETQYF. In DNA form, the CDR3 reads TGTGCCAGCAGAACACAGGGGCCGGCGGAGACCCAGTACTTC.

Regarding this clone: In the same sample, other DNA sequences code for this CDR3. This chain links TRBV7-2 with TRBJ2-3; 12 bases match TRBD2. The length of the CDR3 is 16 residues. Germline V CDR1 and CDR2: SGHTA, FQGNSA. V was clipped by 1 base and J by 2 bases; unmatched bases: 1. The CDR3 loop is CASSLGLAGATDTQYF. The CDR3 DNA follows: TGTGCCAGCAGCTTAGGACTAGCGGGAGCCACAGATACGCAGTATTTT.

This chain uses TRBV9 with TRBJ2-3; weak D call: TRBD2 (7 bases). Per the germline V gene, CDR1 is SGDLS and CDR2 is YYNGEE. V was trimmed by 0 bases and J by 6 bases, leaving 17 bases between them. The CDR3 sequence is 16 residues long. Here the CDR3 DNA reads TGTGCCAGCAGCGTAGGTCCTAGCGGAGGGGGGGATACGCAGTATTTT. Residues: CASSVGPSGGGDTQYF.

The CDR3 sequence is CASSNPGLAGGYEQYF. CDR3 nucleotide sequence: TGTGCCAGTAGTAATCCGGGACTAGCGGGAGGGTACGAGCAGTACTTC. This chain uses TRBV19 with TRBJ2-7; 16 nucleotides match TRBD2. The V gene's germline CDR1 is LNHDA and CDR2 SQIVND (reference sequence). The V gene end was trimmed by 4 bases and the J gene end by 4 bases; junction bases not matched to a gene: 4. The CDR3 sequence is 16 residues long.

The V and J genes are TRBV2 and TRBJ1-2; D uncertain. Trimming pared 5 bases from V and 3 bases from J, leaving 16 bases between. Germline V lookup: CDR1 SNHLY, CDR2 FYNNEI. The CDR3 runs 15 residues. CDR3 in DNA: TGTGCCAGCAGTAAAAACACAGCCTTCGACTATGGCTACACCTTC. Protein product: CASSKNTAFDYGYTF.

V is TRBV21-1 and J is TRBJ2-1; TRBD2 was called by the table and not checked on the DNA. TRBV21-1 is shown as a pseudogene. The CDR3 has 17 amino acids. CDR3 in amino acids: CASSKSLAGSSYNEQFF. CDR3 coding DNA: TGTGCCAGCAGCAAGTCCCTAGCGGGGAGCTCCTACAATGAGCAGTTCTTC.

V usage is TRBV19 and J usage is TRBJ2-1; 10 bases agree with TRBD2. With 3 bases clipped from V and 8 bases from J, the junction kept 7 bases outside the gene matches. This CDR3 is built from 15 residues. Per the germline V gene, CDR1 is LNHDA and CDR2 is SQIVND (reference sequence). Written as DNA, the CDR3 is TGTGCCAGTAGTATCAGAGCGGGAGGGCGGGATGAGCAGTTCTTC. This encodes CASSIRAGGRDEQFF.

This clone has just one count. This sequence joins TRBV11-2 and TRBJ2-7; D is undetermined. The CDR3 covers 15 residues. CDR1 and CDR2 (germline): SGHAT, FQNNGV. V lost 1 base and J lost 3, with 13 bases in between. CDR3 sequence (DNA): TGTGCCAGCAGCTTAGTATGGTGGAAGGGCTACGAGCAGTACTTC. The encoded protein is CASSLVWWKGYEQYF.

The CDR3 is CASSGTSEKLETQYF. The CDR3 DNA is TGTGCCAGCAGCGGGACTAGCGAAAAACTAGAGACCCAGTACTTC. This chain connects TRBV5-4 to TRBJ2-5, with 10 bases matching TRBD2. CDR3 size: 15 residues. V lost 4 bases to trimming and J lost 4 bases; unmatched junction nucleotides: 7. Germline assignment: CDR1 SGHNT and CDR2 YYREEE (reference sequence).

The count of this clone is one. The chain links TRBV9 to TRBJ2-3; weak D call: TRBD1 (6 bases). The CDR3 consists of 16 residues. CDR1 is SGDLS, CDR2 YYNGEE, per germline. V was trimmed by 2 bases and J by 2 bases, leaving 15 bases between them. The CDR3 is CASSVRGRGHTDTQYF. CDR3 nucleotides: TGTGCCAGCAGCGTCAGGGGCCGGGGCCACACAGATACGCAGTATTTT.

The chain links TRBV4-1 to TRBJ2-7; 16 bases fit TRBD2. The CDR3 extends over 17 amino acids. Germline V gene sequence: CDR1 MGHRA, CDR2 YSYEKL. Germline trimming cut 4 bases from V and 2 bases from J; bases unmatched to any gene: 5. The CDR3 region is CASSLGLAGGAPYEQYF. The DNA for the CDR3 is TGCGCCAGCAGCCTGGGACTAGCGGGAGGGGCCCCCTACGAGCAGTACTTC.

The genes are TRBV2 and TRBJ1-1; D not resolved. The CDR3 is made up of 11 amino acids. V lost 10 bases and J 4 bases, leaving 10 bases between the germline ends. Germline CDR1 reads SNHLY; CDR2 reads FYNNEI. CDR3 sequence reads: CATVLATEAFF. The CDR3 coding sequence is TGTGCCACCGTCTTAGCCACTGAAGCTTTCTTT.

The chain recombines TRBV27 with TRBJ2-1; 10 bases fit TRBD2. Germline V gene lookup returns CDR1 MNHEY and CDR2 SMNVEV (reference sequence). Germline trimming cut 2 bases from V and 4 bases from J; bases unmatched to any gene: 11. There are 18 residues in the CDR3. This CDR3 is CASSLVVASGSVYNEQFF. The CDR3 DNA follows: TGTGCCAGCAGTTTAGTTGTAGCTAGCGGGAGCGTATACAATGAGCAGTTCTTC.